This T cell receptor (beta chain) was found in a study of T cell responses to AZD1222 COVID-19 vaccine. Broader study findings: At study baseline, merely five or six AZD1222 recipients were seropositive. Repertoire sampling happened only post peak T cell response. A mostly white British donor set with more females was recruited, and clonal diversity was possibly underestimated.

Measured with immunoSEQ multiplex PCR; TCRdb has only the in-frame clones, and not every one. Of 150,000 to 200,000 clones in the sample, roughly 94% were seen once. V gave up 5 bases and J gave up 6 bases; unmatched junction bases: 5. The germline V gene encodes CDR1 SGHVS and CDR2 FNYEAQ. The CDR3 loop spans 15 amino acids. Notes on this clone: Its antigen remains unidentified.

Sequenced here: peripheral blood, sampled on day 0 of AZD1222 vaccination. V is TRBV7-6 and J is TRBJ1-5; 12 bases match TRBD1. The clonotype originates from an adult in good health. The CDR3 loop is CASSAGTGGGQPQHF. The CDR3 bases are TGTGCCAGCAGCGCCGGGACAGGGGGCGGTCAGCCCCAGCATTTT.